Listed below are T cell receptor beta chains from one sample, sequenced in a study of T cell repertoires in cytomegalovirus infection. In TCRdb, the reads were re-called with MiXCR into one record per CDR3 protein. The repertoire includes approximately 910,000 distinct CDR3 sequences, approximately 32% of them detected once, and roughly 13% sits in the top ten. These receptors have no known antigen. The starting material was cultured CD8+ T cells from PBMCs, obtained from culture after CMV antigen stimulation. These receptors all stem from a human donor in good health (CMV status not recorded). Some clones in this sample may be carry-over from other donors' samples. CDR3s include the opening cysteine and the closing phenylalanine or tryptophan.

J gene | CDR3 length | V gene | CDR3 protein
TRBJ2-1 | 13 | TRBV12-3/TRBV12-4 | CASNRGGGHEQFF
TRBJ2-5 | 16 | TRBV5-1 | CASSLEAGPLQETQYF
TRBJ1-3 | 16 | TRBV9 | CASSLRDRSSGNTIYF
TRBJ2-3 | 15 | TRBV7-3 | CASSLIGNLRDTQYF
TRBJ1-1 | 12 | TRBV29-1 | CSVDPRGPEAFF
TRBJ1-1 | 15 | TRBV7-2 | CASSLGTTMNTEAFF
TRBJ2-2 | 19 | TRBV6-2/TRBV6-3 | CASSLPRAAGGPNTGELFF
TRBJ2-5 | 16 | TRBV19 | CASSPRDRGEEETQYF
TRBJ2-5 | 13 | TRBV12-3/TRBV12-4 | CASSPQGGETQYF
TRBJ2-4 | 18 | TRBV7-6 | CASSSLQGPEGAKNIQYF
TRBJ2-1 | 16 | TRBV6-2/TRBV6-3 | CASSREGQLFYNEQFF
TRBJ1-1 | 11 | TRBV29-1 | CSVEMPPEAFF
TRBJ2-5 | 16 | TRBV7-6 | CASSLFPSGGQETQYF
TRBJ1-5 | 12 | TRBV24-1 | CATSDFGGPQHF
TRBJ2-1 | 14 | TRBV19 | CASSKGAAPNEQFF
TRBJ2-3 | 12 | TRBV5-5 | CASSDRSDTQYF
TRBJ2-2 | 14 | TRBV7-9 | CASRDRGLTGELFF
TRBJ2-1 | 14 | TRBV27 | CASSLGTADNEQFF
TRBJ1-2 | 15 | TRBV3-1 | CASSQGETVFYGYTF
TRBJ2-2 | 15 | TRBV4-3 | CASSHSRQGSGELFF
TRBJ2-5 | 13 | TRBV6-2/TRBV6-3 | CASSLGSLATQYF
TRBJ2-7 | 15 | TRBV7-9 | CASSPPEPGEYEQYF
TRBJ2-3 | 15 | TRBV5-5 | CASSLGDSSTDTQYF
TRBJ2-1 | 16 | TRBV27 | CASSRGTSGVYNEQFF
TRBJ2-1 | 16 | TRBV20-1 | CSARPEQGWRYNEQFF
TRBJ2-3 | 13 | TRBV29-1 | CSVREGATDTQYF
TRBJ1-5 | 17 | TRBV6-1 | CASSVDPGSYSNQPQHF
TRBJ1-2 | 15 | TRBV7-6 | CASSLARDSFYGYTF
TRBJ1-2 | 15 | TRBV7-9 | CASSNRTGLNYGYTF
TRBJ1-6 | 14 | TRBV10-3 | CAITQDSYNSPLHF
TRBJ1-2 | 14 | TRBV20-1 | CSAPSGRGEYGYTF
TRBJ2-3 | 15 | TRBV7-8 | CASSAPGPRADTQYF
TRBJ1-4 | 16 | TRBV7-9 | CASSETGGSANEKLFF
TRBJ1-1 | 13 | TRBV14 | CASSQGVLTEAFF
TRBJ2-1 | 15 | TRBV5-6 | CASSLGLGVRDEQFF
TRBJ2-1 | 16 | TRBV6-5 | CASSYSTRSRSNEQFF